This is a list of T cell receptor beta chains from one sample in a study of T-cell reconstitution after alpha-beta-depleted transplantation in children. TCRdb re-called the PCR reads with MiXCR, one entry per CDR3 protein. Counted here are approximately 4,200 distinct CDR3 sequences, around 25% occurring once; the ten biggest clones make up over 25%. Sequenced material: PBMCs, mostly from graft donor cells, taken 60 days after TCRalphabeta/CD19-depleted stem cell transplant. The receptors were gathered from a boy younger than two who had a stem cell transplant for SCID, so the T cells may come from the graft donor. CDR3s include the opening cysteine and the closing phenylalanine or tryptophan. The D gene is left open where the match is weak. A clone size is listed for some rows: how often the clone was seen (once, few, many), or a class if it is expanded.

J gene: TRBJ1-2; V gene: TRBV7-9; clone size: medium-sized; D gene: TRBD1; CDR3 protein: CASSFPLGQGSGYTF; CDR3 DNA: TGTGCCAGCAGCTTTCCCCTAGGACAGGGCTCTGGCTACACCTTC
J gene: TRBJ2-7; V gene: TRBV28; clone size: .; D gene: TRBD2; CDR3 protein: CASSLSGNEQYF; CDR3 DNA: TGTGCCAGCAGTTTGAGCGGGAATGAGCAGTACTTC
J gene: TRBJ1-1; V gene: TRBV28; clone size: medium-sized; D gene: TRBD1; CDR3 protein: CASQTLDRLNTEAFF; CDR3 DNA: TGTGCCAGCCAAACTTTGGACAGGTTGAACACTGAAGCTTTCTTT
J gene: TRBJ1-3; V gene: TRBV18; clone size: hyperexpanded; D gene: .; CDR3 protein: CASSPGPGDTIYF; CDR3 DNA: TGTGCCAGCTCACCGGGGCCCGGGGACACCATATATTTT
J gene: TRBJ1-3; V gene: TRBV9; clone size: .; D gene: .; CDR3 protein: CASSVEGPGNTIYF; CDR3 DNA: TGTGCCAGCAGCGTAGAGGGGCCAGGAAACACCATATATTTT
J gene: TRBJ2-7; V gene: TRBV7-9; clone size: many; D gene: .; CDR3 protein: CASSLFRGRYYEQYF; CDR3 DNA: TGTGCCAGCAGCTTATTTAGGGGACGTTACTACGAGCAGTACTTC
J gene: TRBJ1-1; V gene: TRBV2; clone size: many; D gene: TRBD1; CDR3 protein: CASTLGQGYKAFF; CDR3 DNA: TGTGCCAGCACCCTGGGACAGGGTTATAAAGCTTTCTTT
J gene: TRBJ2-5; V gene: TRBV5-6; clone size: medium-sized; D gene: .; CDR3 protein: CASSAQGPGETQYF; CDR3 DNA: TGTGCCAGCAGCGCCCAGGGGCCAGGAGAGACCCAGTACTTC
J gene: TRBJ2-1; V gene: TRBV4-3; clone size: .; D gene: TRBD2; CDR3 protein: CASSQETSGRSEQFF; CDR3 DNA: TGCGCCAGCAGCCAAGAAACTAGCGGGAGGTCTGAGCAGTTCTTC
J gene: TRBJ1-3; V gene: TRBV30; clone size: many; D gene: .; CDR3 protein: CAWGGGYSGNTIYF; CDR3 DNA: TGTGCCTGGGGGGGGGGCTACTCTGGAAACACCATATATTTT